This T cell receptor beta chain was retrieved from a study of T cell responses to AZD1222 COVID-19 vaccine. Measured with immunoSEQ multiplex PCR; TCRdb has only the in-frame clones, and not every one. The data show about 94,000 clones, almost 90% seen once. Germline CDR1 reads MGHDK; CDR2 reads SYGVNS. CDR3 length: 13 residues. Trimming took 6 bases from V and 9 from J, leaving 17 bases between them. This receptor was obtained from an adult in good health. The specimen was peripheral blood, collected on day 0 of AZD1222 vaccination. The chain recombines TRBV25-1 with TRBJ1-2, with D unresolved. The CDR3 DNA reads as TGTGCCAGCAGCACGGAGTGGGCACTAAGCTACACCTTC. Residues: CASSTEWALSYTF.